A single sample is the source of the 30 T cell receptor beta chains below, sequenced in a study of identifying expanded T cells in peripheral blood. Profiling relied on immunoSEQ multiplex PCR, and the TCRdb table lists in-frame clones only, not all of them. The sample carries around 120,000 clones, around 89% recorded once. Input material: blood. The source of these receptors is a person aged 18 to 70 in good health.

The chain recombines TRBV11-1 with TRBJ1-4; no clear D. The ends were cut back, 1 base at V and 0 bases at J, with 6 bases in the middle. CDR3 length: 15 amino acids. Looked up from germline, CDR1 is SGHAT and CDR2 is FQDESV (reference sequence). Here the CDR3 DNA reads TGTGCCAGCAGCTTAGGACGGACAACTAATGAAAAACTGTTTTTT. This translates into CASSLGRTTNEKLFF.

This clone was found once. The chain combines TRBV7-2 with TRBJ1-2; TRBD1 agrees at 9 bases. Germline V gene lookup returns CDR1 SGHTA and CDR2 FQGNSA. CDR3 length equals 12 residues. V lost 5 bases to trimming and J lost 11 bases; unmatched junction nucleotides: 6. CDR3 protein: CASSTQGARYTF. In nucleotides, the CDR3 is TGTGCCAGCAGCACACAGGGGGCGAGGTACACCTTC.

The V and J genes are TRBV7-2 and TRBJ2-2; D unresolved. Between the trimmed V and J ends, which lost 4 bases and 6 bases, there was a span of 6 bases. Germline CDR1 SGHTA, CDR2 FQGNSA. CDR3 size: 12 residues. Here the CDR3 reads CASSSPPGELFF. CDR3 in DNA: TGTGCCAGCAGCTCCCCACCCGGGGAGCTGTTTTTT.

This clone was detected a few times. The rearrangement joins TRBV19 to TRBJ1-2; D is possibly TRBD1 (6 bases). CDR3 size: 13 residues. The germline V gene has CDR1 LNHDA and CDR2 SQIVND (reference sequence). The V gene lost 7 bases and the J gene lost 2 bases, with 11 bases spanning the gap. The CDR3 sequence: CASIGQGNYGYTF. The CDR3, as DNA: TGTGCCAGTATAGGGCAGGGGAACTATGGCTACACCTTC.

This chain joins TRBV2 and TRBJ1-4, with D hard to call. The CDR3 runs 15 residues. The ends were cut back, 3 bases at V and 7 bases at J, with 15 bases in the middle. Germline V CDR1 and CDR2: SNHLY, FYNNEI. CDR3 in amino acids: CASSDLPSWGEKLFF. The CDR3 DNA reads as TGTGCCAGCAGTGATTTACCCTCATGGGGTGAAAAACTGTTTTTT.

This sequence joins TRBV5-1 and TRBJ1-1; 7 nucleotides line up with TRBD1. The CDR3 extends over 15 amino acids. V was clipped by 7 bases and J by 0 bases; unmatched bases: 9. Germline-derived CDR1 and CDR2 are SGHRS and YFSETQ. The CDR3 DNA sequence: TGCGCCAGCCAGCCGGGACAGCGAATGAACACTGAAGCTTTCTTT. It translates to CASQPGQRMNTEAFF.

V and J are TRBV5-6 and TRBJ2-6, with a weak D call TRBD1 (5 bases). The germline V gene has CDR1 SGHDT and CDR2 YYEEEE. V dropped 0 bases and J dropped 0 bases, with 13 bases sitting between them. The CDR3 length is 18 residues. This chain's CDR3 is CASSLAVTANSGANVLTF. CDR3 in DNA: TGTGCCAGCAGCTTGGCCGTGACAGCCAACTCTGGGGCCAACGTCCTGACTTTC.

The CDR3 loop is CASSVLSGQTDTQYF. CDR3 in DNA: TGTGCCAGCAGCGTCCTTAGCGGTCAAACAGATACGCAGTATTTT. This sequence joins TRBV9 and TRBJ2-3; TRBD2 is a possible D gene (6 bases). The V end was cut by 2 bases, the J end by 3 bases, with 13 bases between. In germline, CDR1 is SGDLS, CDR2 YYNGEE. CDR3 length: 15 amino acids.

This chain uses TRBV4-2 with TRBJ1-2, with unresolved D. Germline V gives CDR1 LGHNA, CDR2 YNFKEQ. V was cut by 0 bases and J by 7 bases, with 12 bases left in between. The length of the CDR3 is 14 residues. The CDR3 loop reads CASSQDPDTGGYTF. The CDR3 DNA is TGTGCCAGCAGCCAAGACCCCGACACGGGTGGCTACACCTTC.

This clone was seen a single time. The V call is TRBV2, the J call TRBJ2-4; either TRBD1 or TRBD2 may fit D (5 bases each). This CDR3 region has 12 residues. The germline V and J ends were trimmed by 10 bases and 9 bases, with 16 bases remaining between them. Germline CDR1 and CDR2: SNHLY and FYNNEI. CDR3 residues: CATLGAGRIQYF. CDR3 sequence (DNA): TGTGCCACCCTTGGGGCGGGCCGCATTCAGTACTTC.

The chain couples TRBV30 to TRBJ1-1; no firm D call. In germline, CDR1 is GTSNPN, CDR2 SVGIG (reference sequence). V was clipped by 1 base and J by 7 bases, with 19 bases between them. This CDR3 is 15 amino acids long. The CDR3 DNA sequence: TGTGCCTGGAGTGGAGGGCTCCATGTGGTCTTTGAAGCTTTCTTT. Protein: CAWSGGLHVVFEAFF. The whole variable domain, remainder taken from reference TRBV30 and TRBJ1-1, is SQTIHQWPATLVQPVGSPLSLECTVEGTSNPNLYWYRQAAGRGLQLLFYSVGIGQISSEVPQNLSASRPQDRQFILSSKKLLLSDSGFYLCAWSGGLHVVFEAFFGQGTRLTVV.

Comments on this clone: The sample has other DNA sequences that encode this CDR3 too. The V call is TRBV7-2, the J call TRBJ2-3; D gene ambiguous. The germline gives CDR1 SGHTA, CDR2 FQGNSA. Trimming pared 1 base from V and 1 base from J, leaving 3 bases between. CDR3 length: 13 amino acids. In DNA, the CDR3 is TGTGCCAGCAGCTTAGGTGGCACAGATACGCAGTATTTT. It specifies CASSLGGTDTQYF.

In the case of this clone: Relative to the germline gene, one junction end is altered; a read error may explain this. V usage is TRBV7-8 and J usage is TRBJ1-6, with D tentatively TRBD1 (5 bases). This CDR3 has 16 amino acids. CDR1 is SGHVS, CDR2 FQNEAQ, per germline. In DNA, the CDR3 is TGCGCCAGCAGCCAAGGCTTTGGCAGGGCCAATTCACCCCTCCACTTT. It specifies CASSQGFGRANSPLHF.

This clone has at least ten counts. The V call is TRBV25-1, the J call TRBJ2-2, with D perhaps TRBD2 (6 bases). Germline CDR1 is MGHDK and CDR2 is SYGVNS. Trimming left V 3 bases short and J 3 bases short, with 8 bases between. The CDR3 is made up of 14 amino acids. The CDR3 sequence: CASSDGTHTGELFF. CDR3 DNA: TGTGCCAGCAGTGATGGGACTCACACCGGGGAGCTGTTTTTT.

This chain joins TRBV15 and TRBJ1-1; D uncertain. Trimming took off 1 base at V and 4 bases at J, with 7 bases between the two ends. Germline V gene data show CDR1 as LNHNV and CDR2 as YYDKDF (reference sequence). This CDR3 is 13 amino acids long. The CDR3 DNA reads as TGTGCCACCAGCAGAGTCGAACCCACTGAAGCTTTCTTT. It encodes CATSRVEPTEAFF.

The chain is built from TRBV9 and TRBJ2-1; possibly TRBD1 for D (5 bases). The CDR3 sequence is 14 residues long. Germline-derived CDR1 and CDR2 are SGDLS and YYNGEE. V was cut by 4 bases and J by 3 bases, with 11 bases left in between. The CDR3, as DNA: TGTGCCAGCAGCCAAGGGGCCGGCTACAATGAGCAGTTCTTC. Its translation is CASSQGAGYNEQFF.

This clone was picked up one time. The junction departs from germline at one end; a sequencing error may be responsible. Here the CDR3 reads CDSSRLLQGQSAQHF. For the CDR3, the DNA is TGTGACAGCAGTAGACTCCTCCAGGGACAATCAGCCCAGCATTTT. The rearrangement uses TRBV6-8 and TRBJ1-5, with TRBD1 as a possible D gene (6 bases). The length of the CDR3 is 15 residues. Germline CDR1 and CDR2: MNHGY and SAAAGT.

The chain links TRBV19 to TRBJ2-6, with 9 nucleotides matching TRBD2. J gave up 0 bases and V 3 bases, and 9 bases lay outside the gene matches. CDR3 length equals 19 residues. Germline CDR1 reads LNHDA; CDR2 reads SQIVND (reference sequence). CDR3 DNA: TGTGCCAGTAGTATCACAGGCGGGGGGGGCTTCTCTGGGGCCAACGTCCTGACTTTC. Translation gives CASSITGGGGFSGANVLTF.

V and J are TRBV11-2 and TRBJ2-7; tentatively, D is TRBD1 (6 bases). Germline CDR1 reads SGHAT; CDR2 reads FQNNGV. V lost 0 bases to trimming and J lost 3 bases, with 12 bases between them. The CDR3 sequence is 15 residues long. The CDR3 DNA follows: TGTGCCAGCAGCTTAGAGAGGGGGACCAGCTACGAGCAGTACTTC. Its translation is CASSLERGTSYEQYF.

The genes are TRBV4-2 and TRBJ1-1; 8 bases align to TRBD1. The CDR3 has 17 amino acids. The trim removed 4 bases at V and 3 bases at J, leaving 13 bases unmatched. The germline V gene has CDR1 LGHNA and CDR2 YNFKEQ. Here the CDR3 DNA reads TGTGCCAGCAGCCCCGACAGGGGTCTCTTATCCGACACTGAAGCTTTCTTT. Residues: CASSPDRGLLSDTEAFF.

CDR3 in DNA: TGTGCCAGCAGCCTCGGACTAGCGGGGGGATTTTACTTC. It encodes CASSLGLAGGFYF. This chain links TRBV11-2 with TRBJ2-7; 14 bases agree with TRBD2. The germline CDR1 and CDR2 sequences are SGHAT and FQNNGV. The CDR3 is made up of 13 amino acids. After removal of 5 bases from V and 13 bases from J, the junction contained 7 bases not matched to a gene.

V gene TRBV4-3 combines with J gene TRBJ2-1; weak D call: TRBD2 (7 bases). V was shortened by 3 bases and J by 6 bases, with 18 bases between the two germline ends. The CDR3 contains 16 residues. Germline-derived CDR1 and CDR2 are LGHNA and YSLEER. CDR3 coding DNA: TGCGCCAGCAGCCACCCAAAGGGGGGGGCAACCAATGAGCAGTTCTTC. This translates into CASSHPKGGATNEQFF.

The V and J genes are TRBV29-1 and TRBJ2-3; 8 positions match TRBD2. CDR3 length equals 15 residues. V was pared by 6 bases and J by 0 bases, with 8 bases of the junction left unmatched. Germline-derived CDR1 and CDR2 are SQVTM and ANQGSEA. CDR3 coding DNA: TGCAGCGTGTCCGGGGGGGCGGGTAGCACAGATACGCAGTATTTT. Translated, it gives CSVSGGAGSTDTQYF.

CDR3 loop: CASSFNRGGYTF. CDR3 bases: TGTGCCAGTAGTTTCAACAGGGGTGGCTACACCTTC. The V call is TRBV19, the J call TRBJ1-2; 7 nucleotides line up with TRBD1. V trimming: 5 bases; J trimming: 7 bases; junction bases outside the gene matches: 4. The CDR3 extends over 12 amino acids. The germline V gene encodes CDR1 LNHDA and CDR2 SQIVND (reference sequence).

The chain recombines TRBV19 with TRBJ2-3, with D tentatively TRBD1 (5 bases). Germline V lookup: CDR1 LNHDA, CDR2 SQIVND (reference sequence). The germline V and J ends were trimmed by 3 bases and 6 bases, with 13 bases remaining between them. This CDR3 spans 14 amino acids. The CDR3 loop reads CASSIGLGHDTQYF. Written as DNA, the CDR3 is TGTGCCAGTAGTATCGGCCTGGGGCACGATACGCAGTATTTT.

The rearrangement uses TRBV4-2 and TRBJ2-3; perhaps TRBD2 as D (5 bases). This CDR3 has 16 amino acids. Deletions cut 0 bases from V and 1 base from J, with 11 bases between. From germline, CDR1 is LGHNA and CDR2 YNFKEQ. The DNA of the CDR3 is TGTGCCAGCAGCCAAGATCGGGGTAGCGGCACAGATACGCAGTATTTT. It codes for CASSQDRGSGTDTQYF.

The chain combines TRBV28 with TRBJ1-2; 7 bases are a match to TRBD1. This CDR3 region has 19 residues. From germline, CDR1 is MDHEN and CDR2 SYDVKM. The trim removed 0 bases at V and 4 bases at J, leaving 17 bases unmatched. CDR3 sequence: CASSLWEGAGAPLGYGYTF. The CDR3 DNA reads as TGTGCCAGCAGTTTATGGGAGGGGGCAGGGGCCCCGCTAGGCTATGGCTACACCTTC.

This clone was recorded a few times. The chain has TRBV9 and TRBJ1-1; D might be TRBD1 (5 bases). Trimming left V 4 bases short and J 4 bases short, with 14 bases between. This CDR3 comprises 14 residues. Germline CDR1 reads SGDLS; CDR2 reads YYNGEE. The CDR3 spells CASSPGWGFTEAFF. The CDR3 coding sequence is TGTGCCAGCAGCCCAGGGTGGGGGTTCACTGAAGCTTTCTTT.

V and J are TRBV18 and TRBJ1-2; D may be TRBD1 (5 bases). CDR3 size: 14 residues. Trimming pared 2 bases from V and 6 bases from J, leaving 13 bases between. Germline V lookup: CDR1 KGHSH, CDR2 LQKENI. The DNA of the CDR3 is TGTGCCAGCTCACCAGGGACGGGTAAAGATGGCTACACCTTC. Encoded protein: CASSPGTGKDGYTF.

V usage is TRBV29-1 and J usage is TRBJ2-7; D tentatively fits TRBD1 or TRBD2 (5 bases each). CDR1 is SQVTM and CDR2 is ANQGSEA in the germline V gene. Between the trimmed V and J ends, which lost 4 bases and 0 bases, there was a span of 13 bases. The CDR3 runs 14 residues. The DNA for the CDR3 is TGCAGCGTTGCGAGGGGCCCCCTCTCCTACGAGCAGTACTTC. This codes for CSVARGPLSYEQYF.